Many counts were recorded for the clone carrying this TCR beta chain. The CDR3 spans 17 residues. CDR1 is SGHTA and CDR2 is FQGNSA in the germline V gene. The V end lost 1 base, the J end lost 4 bases, and 19 bases lay between the germline ends. This record comes from a study of Graves' ophthalmopathy and Graves' hyperthyroidism. About the research overall: Peripheral blood was gathered at the point of initial diagnosis, before any treatment started.

Amplification of TCR beta CDR3 regions used RNA transcripts. Amplification began with first-round RT-PCR using HTBI primers, then second-round multiplex PCR was performed. Via MiXCR, TCRdb re-called the multiplex PCR reads, giving one row per CDR3 protein. The sample has 400,000 to 500,000 distinct CDR3 sequences; under 25% are singletons. The receptor's source is a young woman with stable Graves' hyperthyroidism. Sequenced input: peripheral blood. This chain uses TRBV7-2 with TRBJ2-5, with a tentative D call TRBD2 (6 bases). The DNA of the CDR3 is TGTGCCAGCAGCTTAGTTTGGGGGACCGGGGGACGAGAGACCCAGTACTTC. Translating gives CASSLVWGTGGRETQYF.